This passage covers 26 T cell receptor beta chains from one sample sequenced in a study of cytomegalovirus exposure and HLA in healthy donors (dated by TCRdb to 2016 to 2017). Library preparation employed the immunoSEQ multiplex PCR assay. The multiplex PCR relied on a mix of 60 forward primers for TCR Vbeta segments and 13 reverse primers for TCR Jbeta segments. The clones in this table, taken by TCRdb from immuneACCESS, are in-frame only. Not every clone is retained; where verified, under half of the shortfall comes from an unresolved V gene, and the cause of the rest is unknown. The sample table records 140,000 to 150,000 clones; about 74% of these occur just once. About 13% of the sample is taken by the ten largest. Material: PBMCs. Receptors originate from a man in his forties or fifties in good health and CMV-seropositive.

The rearrangement joins TRBV6-6 to TRBJ2-3, with 8 bases fitting TRBD2. Germline V gene lookup returns CDR1 MNHNY and CDR2 SVGAGI (reference sequence). The V gene end was trimmed by 5 bases and the J gene end by 2 bases; junction bases not matched to a gene: 6. This CDR3 comprises 15 residues. DNA for the CDR3: TGTGCCAGCAGTCCCGGGAGGGCTTTCACAGATACGCAGTATTTT. This codes for CASSPGRAFTDTQYF.

The rearrangement uses TRBV18 and TRBJ1-1, with a possible D match to TRBD1 (5 bases). The CDR3 runs to 14 residues. With 3 bases removed from V and 1 base from J, the gap between germline ends came to 9 bases. CDR1 and CDR2 from the germline V gene are KGHSH and LQKENI. The CDR3 DNA is TGTGCCAGCTCACCGGCCGGGGGGAACACTGAAGCTTTCTTT. Amino acids: CASSPAGGNTEAFF.

V gene TRBV27 combines with J gene TRBJ2-1; possibly TRBD2 for D (5 bases). Germline V lookup: CDR1 MNHEY, CDR2 SMNVEV (reference sequence). The CDR3 loop spans 15 amino acids. The V gene lost 8 bases and the J gene lost 4 bases, with 18 bases spanning the gap. The CDR3 region is CASGWRTEAYNEQFF. CDR3 in DNA: TGTGCCAGCGGGTGGAGGACGGAAGCGTACAATGAGCAGTTCTTC.

J is TRBJ2-7 and V is TRBV18; no clear D gene. CDR3 length: 11 amino acids. V gave up 4 bases and J gave up 3 bases, with 4 bases separating them. Germline assignment: CDR1 KGHSH and CDR2 LQKENI. CDR3 protein: CASSLNYEQYF. Here the CDR3 DNA reads TGTGCCAGCTCACTCAACTACGAGCAGTACTTC.

This chain links TRBV10-3 with TRBJ1-5; possibly TRBD1 for D (6 bases). V was shortened by 6 bases and J by 4 bases, with 13 bases between the two germline ends. This CDR3 has 14 residues. Germline lookup yields CDR1 ENHRY and CDR2 SYGVKD. The CDR3 spells CAIRDSRGNQPQHF. The CDR3 nucleotides are TGTGCCATCAGGGACAGTCGAGGGAATCAGCCCCAGCATTTT.

This clone was counted only a few times. The chain couples TRBV5-1 to TRBJ2-1, with 8 bases lining up with TRBD2. This CDR3 is 13 amino acids long. The germline V gene has CDR1 SGHRS and CDR2 YFSETQ. With 7 bases clipped from V and 4 bases from J, the junction kept 4 bases outside the gene matches. CDR3: CASAASGYNEQFF. The CDR3 DNA reads as TGCGCCAGCGCAGCTAGCGGGTACAATGAGCAGTTCTTC.

This chain connects TRBV5-1 to TRBJ1-4; tentative D call: TRBD1 (5 bases). Trimming shortened V by 4 bases and J by 6 bases, and 13 bases separated the two germline ends. CDR1 is SGHRS and CDR2 is YFSETQ in the germline V gene. The CDR3 loop spans 14 amino acids. In nucleotides, the CDR3 is TGCGCCAGCAGCGTCCAGGGTGGGGATGAAAAACTGTTTTTT. It translates to CASSVQGGDEKLFF.

This rearrangement joins TRBV5-1 to TRBJ2-5; tentatively, D is TRBD1 (6 bases). In germline, CDR1 is SGHRS, CDR2 YFSETQ. This CDR3 spans 12 amino acids. Trimming removed 3 bases at V and 4 bases at J, with 7 bases between. In DNA, the CDR3 is TGCGCCAGCAGCTCGACAGGAGAGACCCAGTACTTC. This sequence encodes CASSSTGETQYF.

The chain joins TRBV25-1 to TRBJ2-5; D perhaps matches TRBD1 (5 bases). The V gene lost 1 base and the J gene lost 2 bases, with 11 bases spanning the gap. CDR1 and CDR2 from the germline V gene are MGHDK and SYGVNS. The CDR3 runs 15 residues. Written as DNA, the CDR3 is TGTGCCAGCAGTGAATGGCTAGACAGACAAGAGACCCAGTACTTC. Residues: CASSEWLDRQETQYF.

As to this clone: Other DNA sequences in the same sample also yield this CDR3. The gene calls are TRBV5-1 and TRBJ2-5, with TRBD2 matching 8 bases. CDR3 length: 14 amino acids. Germline V gene data show CDR1 as SGHRS and CDR2 as YFSETQ. The trim removed 0 bases at V and 2 bases at J, leaving 0 bases unmatched. The DNA of the CDR3 is TGCGCCAGCAGCTTGGCGGGGGGGCAAGAGACCCAGTACTTC. Amino acid sequence: CASSLAGGQETQYF.

J is TRBJ1-2 and V is TRBV2; 8 positions agree with TRBD1. After removal of 6 bases from V and 10 bases from J, the junction contained 10 bases not matched to a gene. Germline V CDR1 and CDR2: SNHLY, FYNNEI. This CDR3 has 13 residues. The CDR3 loop reads CASSDRGLTAYTF. The DNA for the CDR3 is TGTGCCAGCAGCGACAGGGGATTGACGGCCTACACCTTC.

V is TRBV7-9 and J is TRBJ1-4; D is perhaps TRBD1 (5 bases). V lost 5 bases to trimming and J lost 10 bases, with 17 bases between them. The germline CDR1 and CDR2 sequences are SEHNR and FQNEAQ (reference sequence). The CDR3 covers 14 residues. CDR3 amino acids: CASSGTGQSGKLFF. CDR3 in DNA: TGTGCCAGCAGCGGTACAGGTCAATCTGGAAAACTGTTTTTT.

V is TRBV11-1 and J is TRBJ1-6, with D maybe TRBD1 (5 bases). The CDR3 has 14 amino acids. Germline V gene sequence: CDR1 SGHAT, CDR2 FQDESV (reference sequence). V gave up 5 bases and J gave up 6 bases, with 11 bases separating them. The CDR3 loop is CASSQGSSNSPLHF. DNA for the CDR3: TGTGCCAGCAGCCAGGGTTCTTCTAATTCACCCCTCCACTTT.

This clone was recorded once. The J gene is TRBJ2-1, the V gene TRBV6-6, with a possible D match to TRBD2 (7 bases). CDR1 and CDR2 (germline): MNHNY, SVGAGI (reference sequence). V shed 6 bases and J shed 8 bases, with 14 bases lying between them. The CDR3 loop spans 13 amino acids. CDR3 sequence: CASRAGAKYEQFF. CDR3 DNA: TGTGCCAGCAGGGCGGGGGCGAAATATGAGCAGTTCTTC.

This clone turned up a few times. The chain couples TRBV27 to TRBJ1-2, with D hard to call. Germline V gene data show CDR1 as MNHEY and CDR2 as SMNVEV (reference sequence). The CDR3 is 15 amino acids. The germline V and J ends were trimmed by 2 bases and 2 bases, with 12 bases remaining between them. CDR3 nucleotide sequence: TGTGCCAGCAGTTTAAAGGGAGCCCCCAACTATGGCTACACCTTC. Residues: CASSLKGAPNYGYTF.

V and J are TRBV30 and TRBJ1-2; 11 bases line up with TRBD1. After removal of 7 bases from V and 5 bases from J, the junction contained 21 bases not matched to a gene. The CDR3 sequence is 18 residues long. Germline V gives CDR1 GTSNPN, CDR2 SVGIG (reference sequence). CDR3 residues: CALTGTGGGESKWYGYTF. DNA of the CDR3: TGTGCCTTAACGGGGACAGGGGGAGGTGAGAGTAAGTGGTATGGCTACACCTTC.

The chain links TRBV30 to TRBJ1-1; 7 nucleotides match TRBD1. Trimming took 3 bases from V and 0 from J; bases not matched to a gene: 4. The CDR3 contains 14 residues. Germline V gives CDR1 GTSNPN, CDR2 SVGIG (reference sequence). CDR3 amino acids: CAWSAGQLNTEAFF. CDR3 bases: TGTGCCTGGAGCGCGGGACAGTTGAACACTGAAGCTTTCTTT.

This chain links TRBV2 with TRBJ2-1, with TRBD1 identical over 8 bases. V shed 3 bases, J shed 9 bases, and the junction held 1 base outside the gene matches. CDR1 is SNHLY and CDR2 is FYNNEI in the germline V gene. CDR3 size: 12 residues. The CDR3 sequence is CASSDRGPEQFF. The CDR3 region has the DNA TGTGCCAGCAGTGACAGGGGGCCTGAGCAGTTCTTC.

The genes are TRBV7-8 and TRBJ2-7; D might be TRBD2 (5 bases). The germline CDR1 and CDR2 sequences are SGHVS and FQNEAQ. V was shortened by 3 bases and J by 7 bases, with 16 bases between the two germline ends. The CDR3 sequence is 14 residues long. In nucleotides, the CDR3 is TGTGCCAGCAGCTTCGGGATGGGTCTGGGGGAGCAGTACTTC. It yields the protein CASSFGMGLGEQYF. Full variable domain (rest looked up from reference TRBV7-8 and TRBJ2-7): GAGVSQSPRYKVAKRGQDVALRCDPISGHVSLFWYQQALGQGPEFLTYFQNEAQLDKSGLPSDRFFAERPEGSVSTLKIQRTQQEDSAVYLCASSFGMGLGEQYFGPGTRLTVT.

This chain connects TRBV6-1 to TRBJ2-3, with 12 bases matching TRBD2. The CDR3 sequence is 15 residues long. Per the germline V gene, CDR1 is MNHNS and CDR2 is SASEGT. The ends lost 5 bases at V and 6 bases at J; junction bases unmatched: 6. CDR3 sequence: CASSLLAGGADTQYF. CDR3 bases: TGTGCCAGCAGTCTCCTAGCGGGAGGGGCGGATACGCAGTATTTT.

The chain combines TRBV28 with TRBJ2-5; possible D gene TRBD2, 6 bases. Germline assignment: CDR1 MDHEN and CDR2 SYDVKM. V lost 5 bases, J lost 3 bases, and 13 bases lay in between. CDR3 length: 14 residues. Here the CDR3 DNA reads TGTGCCAGCAGTGTACCCCCTAGCGAAGAGACCCAGTACTTC. This translates into CASSVPPSEETQYF.

The V gene is TRBV2, the J gene TRBJ2-5; maybe TRBD2 (5 bases). The J call may be faulty, since TRBJ2-7 better matches the DNA end. CDR1 is SNHLY, CDR2 FYNNEI, per germline. This CDR3 has 13 amino acids. CDR3 coding DNA: TGTGCCAGCACTGGAGGCCCAGGCGTCGAGCAGTACTTC. Its protein is CASTGGPGVEQYF.

The chain couples TRBV4-1 to TRBJ1-2; 9 bases fit TRBD1. The V and J ends lost 3 bases and 1 base, in that order; junction bases with no gene match: 9. The CDR3 spans 17 residues. CDR1 is MGHRA, CDR2 YSYEKL, per germline. The CDR3 DNA reads as TGCGCCAGCAGCCAGCCCACAGGGGGCCACCGTAACTATGGCTACACCTTC. It specifies CASSQPTGGHRNYGYTF.

The gene calls are TRBV6-1 and TRBJ1-6; D is unclear. This CDR3 spans 15 amino acids. V was cut by 1 base and J by 6 bases, with 10 bases left in between. Germline V gene sequence: CDR1 MNHNS, CDR2 SASEGT. The CDR3 is CASSEGGPGNSPLHF. CDR3 nucleotide sequence: TGTGCCAGCAGTGAAGGAGGTCCCGGTAATTCACCCCTCCACTTT.

The chain links TRBV29-1 to TRBJ2-3; 11 bases fit TRBD2. Germline loops: CDR1 SQVTM, CDR2 ANQGSEA. The CDR3 is 14 residues long. With V trimmed by 3 bases and J by 6 bases, 5 bases remained unmatched. This chain's CDR3 is CSVEASGGSDTQYF. In DNA, the CDR3 is TGCAGCGTTGAGGCTAGCGGGGGGTCCGATACGCAGTATTTT.

With regard to this clone: Other nucleotide sequences in the sample specify the same CDR3. The V and J genes are TRBV7-9 and TRBJ1-4; the match to TRBD1 covers 9 bases. J gave up 5 bases and V 5 bases, and 3 bases lay outside the gene matches. Germline CDR1 SEHNR, CDR2 FQNEAQ (reference sequence). The CDR3 is made up of 14 amino acids. The CDR3 protein is CASSQGQGNEKLFF. The CDR3 DNA sequence: TGTGCCAGCAGCCAGGGACAGGGCAATGAAAAACTGTTTTTT.